Listed below are T cell receptor beta chains from one sample, sequenced in a study of Ad26.COV2.S vaccination and SARS-CoV-2 variants. TCRdb keeps only in-frame clones here, not all; method: immunoSEQ multiplex PCR. The sample includes roughly 450,000 clones, around 90% of them seen just once. The input for sequencing was peripheral blood, taken in a trial of Ad26.COV2.S vaccine versus placebo. Receptors originate from a person between 18 and 65 years old who received the Ad26.COV2.S COVID-19 vaccine or a placebo. CDR3s include the opening cysteine and the closing phenylalanine or tryptophan. A D gene is named only where the DNA matches it firmly. Clone size is stated in some rows and not others, as once, few, many or a class when expanded.

d_call	clone_size	v_call	j_call	cdr3_aa	cdr3_nt
TRBD2	.	TRBV6-5	TRBJ2-7	CASNRLAGGYEQYF	TGTGCCAGCAACCGACTAGCGGGAGGCTACGAGCAGTACTTC
.	.	TRBV3-1/TRBV3-2	TRBJ2-7	CASSQENRVSSEQYF	TGTGCCAGCAGCCAAGAAAACAGGGTGTCCTCCGAGCAGTACTTC
TRBD2	few	TRBV5-1	TRBJ2-7	CASSSLAGGSSYEQYF	TGCGCCAGCAGCTCCCTAGCGGGAGGTTCGTCCTACGAGCAGTACTTC
.	.	TRBV2	TRBJ2-6	CATLRAVSGANVLTF	TGTGCCACCTTGAGAGCCGTTTCGGGGGCCAACGTCCTGACTTTC
TRBD2	once	TRBV6-2/TRBV6-3	TRBJ2-5	CASSYSLAGGGETQYF	TGTGCCAGCAGTTACTCCCTAGCGGGAGGTGGCGAGACCCAGTACTTC
TRBD2	.	TRBV30	TRBJ2-5	CAWGTSGRETQYF	TGTGCCTGGGGGACTAGCGGGAGAGAGACCCAGTACTTC
.	.	TRBV19	TRBJ2-1	CASSLSGLYNEQFF	TGTGCCAGTAGTCTTTCCGGGCTTTACAATGAGCAGTTCTTC
TRBD1	.	TRBV3-1/TRBV3-2	TRBJ2-5	CASSQDRGLFRETQYF	TGTGCCAGCAGCCAGGACAGGGGTCTCTTCCGAGAGACCCAGTACTTC
.	.	TRBV30	TRBJ2-7	CAWSVSRPSGRYEQYF	TGTGCCTGGAGTGTAAGCAGGCCTTCAGGGCGCTACGAGCAGTACTTC
TRBD2	.	TRBV28	TRBJ2-7	CASSDSGSPYEQYF	TGTGCCAGCAGCGACAGCGGGAGTCCCTACGAGCAGTACTTC
.	.	TRBV5-1	TRBJ2-6	CASSGNSGPYSGANVLTF	TGCGCCAGCAGCGGCAATTCAGGCCCCTATTCTGGGGCCAACGTCCTGACTTTC
TRBD2	.	TRBV18	TRBJ2-1	CASSRTSGEDEQFF	TGTGCCAGCTCACGGACTAGCGGAGAGGATGAGCAGTTCTTC
TRBD1	once	TRBV6-5	TRBJ2-3	CASSYARTGPGDTQYF	TGTGCCAGCAGTTACGCGCGGACAGGGCCCGGAGATACGCAGTATTTT
TRBD1	.	TRBV7-8	TRBJ1-2	CASSPRDRIYGYTF	TGTGCCAGCAGCCCCCGGGACAGAATCTATGGCTACACCTTC
.	.	TRBV27	TRBJ1-2	CASSLKGVDGYTF	TGTGCCAGCAGTTTAAAGGGGGTGGATGGCTACACCTTC
TRBD1	.	TRBV5-5	TRBJ2-7	CASSVGTGVYEQYF	TGTGCCAGCAGCGTCGGGACAGGGGTGTACGAGCAGTACTTC
.	.	TRBV6-2/TRBV6-3	TRBJ1-1	CASSYLANTEAFF	TGTGCCAGCAGTTATTTGGCGAACACTGAAGCTTTCTTT
TRBD1	.	TRBV6-2/TRBV6-3	TRBJ2-6	CASSYSMGQGPSGANVLTF	TGTGCCAGCAGTTACTCGATGGGACAGGGCCCCTCTGGGGCCAACGTCCTGACTTTC
.	.	TRBV27	TRBJ1-5	CASSSDSSNQPQHF	TGTGCCAGCAGTTCCGACAGTAGCAATCAGCCCCAGCATTTT
TRBD2	.	TRBV24-1	TRBJ2-1	CATSDFWGEGINEQFF	TGTGCCACCAGTGATTTTTGGGGGGAGGGCATCAATGAGCAGTTCTTC